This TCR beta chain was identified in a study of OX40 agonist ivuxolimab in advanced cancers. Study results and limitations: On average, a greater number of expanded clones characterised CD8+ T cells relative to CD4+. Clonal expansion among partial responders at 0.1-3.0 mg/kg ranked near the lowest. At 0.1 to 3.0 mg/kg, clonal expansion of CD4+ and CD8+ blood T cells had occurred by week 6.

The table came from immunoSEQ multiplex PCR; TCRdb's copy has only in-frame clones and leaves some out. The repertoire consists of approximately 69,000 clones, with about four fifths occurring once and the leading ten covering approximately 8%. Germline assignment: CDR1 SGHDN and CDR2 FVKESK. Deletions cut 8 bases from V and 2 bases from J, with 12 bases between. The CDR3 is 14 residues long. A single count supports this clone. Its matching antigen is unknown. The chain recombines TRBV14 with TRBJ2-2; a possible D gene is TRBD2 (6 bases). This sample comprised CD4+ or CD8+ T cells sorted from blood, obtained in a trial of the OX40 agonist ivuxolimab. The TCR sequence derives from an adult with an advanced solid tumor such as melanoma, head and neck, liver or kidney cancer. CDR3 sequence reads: CASRDLRNTGELFF. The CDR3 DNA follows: TGTGCCAGCCGGGACTTGAGAAACACCGGGGAGCTGTTTTTT.